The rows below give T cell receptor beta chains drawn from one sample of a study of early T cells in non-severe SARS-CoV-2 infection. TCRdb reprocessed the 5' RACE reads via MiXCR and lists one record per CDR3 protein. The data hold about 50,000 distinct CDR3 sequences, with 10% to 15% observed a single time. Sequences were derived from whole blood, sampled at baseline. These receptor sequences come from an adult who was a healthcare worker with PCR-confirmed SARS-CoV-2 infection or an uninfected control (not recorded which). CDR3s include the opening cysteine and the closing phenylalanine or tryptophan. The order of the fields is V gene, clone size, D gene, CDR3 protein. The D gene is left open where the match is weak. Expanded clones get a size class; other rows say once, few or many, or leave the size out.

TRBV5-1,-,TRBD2,CASSSQAGGSYEQYF
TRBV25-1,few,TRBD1,CASAYSGTGGTEAFF
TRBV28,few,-,CASSNPSGFQETQYF
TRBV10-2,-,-,CASSERSQVNTEAFF
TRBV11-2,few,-,CASSLGETGDTQYF
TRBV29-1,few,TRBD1,CSVVTGGTDTEAFF
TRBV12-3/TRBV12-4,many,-,CASSALEPVVNIQYF
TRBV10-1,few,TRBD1,CASSTGTGYNEQFF
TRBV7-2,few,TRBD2,CASSVTSGKVETQYF
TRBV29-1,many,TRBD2,CSVKRLADYYNEQFF
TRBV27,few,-,CASSLNGHSSYEQYF
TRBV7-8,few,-,CASSKRDRPSGANVLTF
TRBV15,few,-,CATSRPWARALSTDTQYF
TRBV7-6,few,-,CASSLRWSSSTDTQYF
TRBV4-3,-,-,CASSQGGVSGTEAFF
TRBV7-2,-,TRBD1,CASSPQGLGVKLFF
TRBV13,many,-,CASSLGQGDTQYF
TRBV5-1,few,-,CASSLAAVSYNEQFF
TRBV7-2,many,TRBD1,CASRPGQASDTQYF
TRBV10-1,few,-,CASSEQGLPHEQYF
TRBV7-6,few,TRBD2,CASSVRLAGGLYNEQFF
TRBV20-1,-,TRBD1,CSGRQGLGESQYF
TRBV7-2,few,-,CASSLGPAVSSYEQYF
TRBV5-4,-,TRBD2,CASSLGLAGGPDEQYF
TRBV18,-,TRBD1,CASSPPRTGQSTDTQYF
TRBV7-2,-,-,CASSLAPSAPLHF
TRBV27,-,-,CASRGGALNTEAFF
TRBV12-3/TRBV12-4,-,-,CASSFGGSETQYF